The rows below give T cell receptor beta chains drawn from one sample of a study of Ad26.COV2.S vaccination and SARS-CoV-2 variants. Sequencing used immunoSEQ multiplex PCR; TCRdb keeps in-frame clones, though not all of them. This sample carries some 250,000 clones, around 89% of them seen once, and the ten largest clones take approximately 11%. The material sequenced was peripheral blood, taken in a trial of Ad26.COV2.S vaccine versus placebo. The receptors here all came from a person aged 18 to 65 who received the Ad26.COV2.S COVID-19 vaccine or a placebo. The CDR3 runs from the conserved cysteine through the conserved F or W. D genes are given only for firm matches.

>.|TRBV3-1/TRBV3-2|TRBJ2-7
CASSQGPQDSEQYF
>TRBD1|TRBV7-3|TRBJ1-4
CASSEQGAEATNEKLFF
>.|TRBV21-1|TRBJ2-7
CASSKDEGRGASYEQYF
>.|TRBV7-9|TRBJ1-2
CASSFGELGHYGYTF
>.|TRBV30|TRBJ1-1
CAWSKGADTEAFF
>.|TRBV19|TRBJ2-5
CASKLQGQETQYF
>.|TRBV6-2/TRBV6-3|TRBJ2-7
CASSNRHEQYF
>.|TRBV13|TRBJ2-7
CASSPQGTYEQYF
>TRBD2|TRBV19|TRBJ2-6
CASSTRLAGGSGANVLTF
>TRBD2|TRBV6-4|TRBJ2-3
CASSETSGGSDTQYF
>.|TRBV5-1|TRBJ2-3
CASSLEHPSTDTQYF
>TRBD1|TRBV6-5|TRBJ2-1
CASSRGTMDRYEQFF
>TRBD1|TRBV19|TRBJ2-5
CASSFRGQGGEETQYF
>.|TRBV11-2|TRBJ2-5
CASSLGGALGETQYF
>.|TRBV15|TRBJ1-6
CATSPSRRDSPLHF
>.|TRBV10-1|TRBJ1-1
CASSAGTLTEAFF
>.|TRBV19|TRBJ2-5
CASSIGTTPETQYF
>.|TRBV30|TRBJ1-2
CAWSSGPQGGYTF
>TRBD1|TRBV6-5|TRBJ1-2
CASSWGGGTVNYGYTF
>.|TRBV30|TRBJ2-2
CAWSVLGVPNTGELFF
>TRBD1|TRBV30|TRBJ1-4
CAWSPPWGTGGETNEKLFF
>TRBD1|TRBV2|TRBJ2-7
CASSKLRDRGPFGTSYEQYF
>TRBD2|TRBV6-2/TRBV6-3|TRBJ2-7
CASSQRLAGSYEQYF
>.|TRBV28|TRBJ1-3
CASSLWRSGNTIYF
>TRBD2|TRBV13|TRBJ2-7
CASSPPGTSAGEQYF
>TRBD1|TRBV3-1/TRBV3-2|TRBJ2-6
CASSRRTTGRRNPSGANVLTF
>.|TRBV7-8|TRBJ2-2
CASSRVRTALTGELFF
>.|TRBV25-1|TRBJ1-1
CASSELGGMRAFF
>TRBD1|TRBV7-9|TRBJ1-1
CASSPGQENTEAFF
>.|TRBV5-1|TRBJ1-2
CASSLGAGGNGYTF
>TRBD2|TRBV11-2|TRBJ2-7
CASSLEGRGRLLFEQYF
>.|TRBV5-6|TRBJ2-6
CASSDDFKGSGANVLTF
>.|TRBV12-3/TRBV12-4|TRBJ2-1
CASSLRGAEQFF
>TRBD1|TRBV7-2|TRBJ1-2
CASSFRDRPLHGYTF
>.|TRBV11-2|TRBJ2-7
CASSLGQTLTYEQYF
>TRBD2|TRBV15|TRBJ2-7
CATSRGSGRIFYEQYF
>.|TRBV18|TRBJ2-7
CASSPRQNYEQYF
>.|TRBV4-3|TRBJ2-7
CASSQDQSNYEQYF
>.|TRBV18|TRBJ2-7
CASSPMTPDEQYF
>TRBD1|TRBV7-9|TRBJ1-5
CASSLSRDRGIGSDQPQHF
>.|TRBV24-1|TRBJ1-2
CATSDFTSNYGYTF
>.|TRBV11-2|TRBJ2-5
CASSLAAWDPGGETQYF